The TCR beta chain under discussion was sequenced for a study of OX40 agonist ivuxolimab in advanced cancers. Study-wide findings and caveats: Normalized expansion of T-cell clones was also low for some nonresponders. Expanded peripheral T cell antigen specificity was not determined.

V trimming: 0 bases; J trimming: 7 bases; junction bases outside the gene matches: 3. This CDR3 is built from 14 residues. Germline V gene sequence: CDR1 SGHRS, CDR2 YFSETQ. The investigators sampled blood at baseline, at cycle 4 day 1, and at cycle 7 day 1. A single count supports this clone. The antigen is unknown. Generated by immunoSEQ multiplex PCR, the TCRdb table keeps only in-frame clones and is missing some. There are fewer than 90,000 clones in the sample; more than 80% occur only once, and 1.5% to 2% lies in the top ten. The receptor was derived from an adult with an advanced solid tumor such as melanoma, head and neck, liver or kidney cancer. The rearrangement uses TRBV5-1 and TRBJ1-4, with TRBD1 matching over 7 bases. This specimen consisted of CD4+ or CD8+ T cells sorted from blood, obtained in a trial of the OX40 agonist ivuxolimab. The CDR3 protein is CASSLEGGREKLFF. CDR3 DNA: TGCGCCAGCAGCTTGGAAGGGGGCCGTGAAAAACTGTTTTTT.